The 10 T cell receptor beta chains below all came from one sample that was sequenced in a study of blood T cell repertoires in COVID-19. Sequenced by immunoSEQ multiplex PCR; TCRdb stores in-frame clones only, minus some. The sample carries 200,000 to 250,000 clones, approximately 80% recorded once. Sequenced material: PBMCs or T cells enriched from blood (not recorded which). These receptors were collected from a woman aged 60-75 years who had recovered from COVID-19.

J is TRBJ2-1 and V is TRBV10-1, with 13 bases matching TRBD2. In germline, CDR1 is WNHNN, CDR2 SYGVQD (reference sequence). The trim removed 3 bases at V and 7 bases at J, leaving 6 bases unmatched. The CDR3 totals 16 residues. The CDR3 here is CASSDAGLAGVNEQFF. Written as DNA, the CDR3 is TGCGCCAGCAGTGATGCAGGACTAGCGGGAGTTAATGAGCAGTTCTTC.

The chain is built from TRBV29-1 and TRBJ2-2; 10 bases agree with TRBD2. The J segment lost 3 bases and the V segment lost 8 bases, leaving 6 bases of the junction unmatched. Per the germline V gene, CDR1 is SQVTM and CDR2 is ANQGSEA. This CDR3 has 14 residues. Here the CDR3 DNA reads TGCAGCATTCGGACTAGCGGAGACACCGGGGAGCTGTTTTTT. It codes for CSIRTSGDTGELFF.

This clone has a handful of counts. This sequence joins TRBV7-9 and TRBJ2-1, with D possibly matching TRBD1 (5 bases). Germline V CDR1 and CDR2: SEHNR, FQNEAQ (reference sequence). V was trimmed by 0 bases and J by 5 bases, leaving 14 bases between them. The CDR3 is made up of 16 amino acids. CDR3 loop: CASSLAYQGTHNEQFF. The CDR3 DNA is TGTGCCAGCAGCTTAGCCTATCAGGGAACGCACAATGAGCAGTTCTTC.

The CDR3 loop is CASSWRAGGADINEKLFF. CDR3 nucleotide sequence: TGTGCCAGCAGCTGGAGGGCAGGGGGCGCGGACATTAATGAAAAACTGTTTTTT. The chain combines TRBV5-4 with TRBJ1-4, with 8 bases aligning to TRBD1. This CDR3 region has 18 residues. Trimming at V came to 3 bases and at J to 4 bases, leaving 14 bases not matched to a gene. CDR1 is SGHNT and CDR2 is YYREEE in the germline V gene (reference sequence).

The V call is TRBV19, the J call TRBJ1-3; 7 bases map to TRBD1. This CDR3 has 15 amino acids. Losses at the gene ends were 5 bases for V and 2 bases for J; bases not matched to a gene: 6. Germline V lookup: CDR1 LNHDA, CDR2 SQIVND (reference sequence). This CDR3 is CASSPDRVTGNTIYF. The DNA of the CDR3 is TGTGCCAGTAGTCCCGACAGGGTTACTGGAAACACCATATATTTT.

Only a few counts were recorded for this clone. DNA for the CDR3: TGCGCCAGCAGCTCAGCTAGCGCGAGCACAGATACGCAGTATTTT. Its translation is CASSSASASTDTQYF. V usage is TRBV5-1 and J usage is TRBJ2-3; the D gene is possibly TRBD2 (6 bases). This CDR3 contains 15 residues. CDR1 is SGHRS, CDR2 YFSETQ, per germline. Trimming shortened V by 3 bases and J by 0 bases, and 11 bases separated the two germline ends.

This chain joins TRBV12-2 and TRBJ2-3; TRBD2, as called in the table, went unchecked against the DNA. TRBV12-2 has pseudogene status. The CDR3 runs to 18 residues. The CDR3 loop is CASRLELAGGPETDTQYF. The CDR3 bases are TGTGCAAGTCGCTTAGAACTAGCGGGAGGGCCCGAGACAGATACGCAGTATTTT.

The genes are TRBV11-2 and TRBJ1-2; TRBD1 aligns across 7 bases. This CDR3 spans 15 amino acids. Trimming took 3 bases from V and 4 from J; bases not matched to a gene: 8. Germline assignment: CDR1 SGHAT and CDR2 FQNNGV. CDR3 region: CASSLGQGELYGYTF. The CDR3 bases are TGTGCCAGCAGCTTGGGCCAGGGGGAGCTCTATGGCTACACCTTC.

The V gene is TRBV9, the J gene TRBJ2-3; TRBD2 is a possible D gene (7 bases). Germline lookup yields CDR1 SGDLS and CDR2 YYNGEE. V was cut by 3 bases and J by 0 bases, with 11 bases left in between. CDR3 length: 15 residues. This CDR3 reads CASSEGGASTDTQYF. Here the CDR3 DNA reads TGTGCCAGCAGCGAAGGGGGGGCTAGCACAGATACGCAGTATTTT.

This clone was seen only once. The chain has TRBV2 and TRBJ1-5; TRBD1 might be the D (5 bases). V lost 1 base to trimming and J lost 8 bases, with 18 bases between them. The CDR3 contains 16 residues. Looked up from germline, CDR1 is SNHLY and CDR2 is FYNNEI. As DNA, the CDR3 is TGTGCCAGCAGTGAAGAATGGAGGGCAGGGCGAAAGCCCCAGCATTTT. It specifies CASSEEWRAGRKPQHF.